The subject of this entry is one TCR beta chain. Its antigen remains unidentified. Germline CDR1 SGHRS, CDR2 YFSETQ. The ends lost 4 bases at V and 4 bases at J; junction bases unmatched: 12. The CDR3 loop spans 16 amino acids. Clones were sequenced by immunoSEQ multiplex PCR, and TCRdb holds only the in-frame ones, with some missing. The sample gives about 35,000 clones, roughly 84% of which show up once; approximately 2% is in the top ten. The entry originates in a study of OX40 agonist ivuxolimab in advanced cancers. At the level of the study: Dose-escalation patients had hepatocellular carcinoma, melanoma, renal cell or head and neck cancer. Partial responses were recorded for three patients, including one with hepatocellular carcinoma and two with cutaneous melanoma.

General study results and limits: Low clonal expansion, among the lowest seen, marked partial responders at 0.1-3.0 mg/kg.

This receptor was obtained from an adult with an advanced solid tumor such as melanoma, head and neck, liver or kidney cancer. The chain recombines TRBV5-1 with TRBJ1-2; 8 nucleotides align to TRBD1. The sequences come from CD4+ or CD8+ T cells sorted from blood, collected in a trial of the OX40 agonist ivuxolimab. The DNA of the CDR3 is TGCGCCAGCAGCATAACCTCAGGGGGCTCTGGCTATGGCTACACCTTC. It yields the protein CASSITSGGSGYGYTF. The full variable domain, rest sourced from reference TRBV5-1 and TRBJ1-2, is KAGVTQTPRYLIKTRGQQVTLSCSPISGHRSVSWYQQTPGQGLQFLFEYFSETQRNKGNFPGRFSGRQFSNSRSEMNVSTLELGDSALYLCASSITSGGSGYGYTFGSGTRLTVV.